Included here is one TCR beta chain sequence, with context. As to treatment: preoperative locoregional IRX-2 cytokine immunotherapy. This phase Ib study tested locoregional IRX-2 cytokine immunotherapy given before surgery. This record belongs to a study of preoperative IRX-2 immunotherapy in early breast cancer. There are 15 residues in the CDR3. Germline V gene lookup returns CDR1 SGDLS and CDR2 YYNGEE. Trimming cost V 1 base and J 2 bases; bases outside gene matches: 2. TCRdb's table, derived via immunoSEQ multiplex PCR, lists solely in-frame clones and lacks some. The sample includes under 3,000 clones, about 75% of them seen just once.

The source was tumor tissue, collected before IRX-2 immunotherapy. This clonotype was obtained from a human donor with breast cancer. The V and J genes are TRBV9 and TRBJ2-3; 9 bases align to TRBD2. CDR3 sequence: CASSVLAGVTDTQYF. In DNA, the CDR3 is TGTGCCAGCAGCGTATTAGCGGGAGTCACAGATACGCAGTATTTT.